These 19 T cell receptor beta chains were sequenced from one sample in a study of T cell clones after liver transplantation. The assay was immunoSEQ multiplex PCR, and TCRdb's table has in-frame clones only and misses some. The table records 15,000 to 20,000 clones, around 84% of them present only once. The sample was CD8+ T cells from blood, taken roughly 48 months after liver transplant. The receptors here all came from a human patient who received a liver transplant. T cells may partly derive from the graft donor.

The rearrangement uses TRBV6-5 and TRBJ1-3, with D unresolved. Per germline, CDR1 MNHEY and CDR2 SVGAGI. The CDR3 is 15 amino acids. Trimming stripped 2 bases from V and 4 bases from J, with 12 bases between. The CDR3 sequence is CASSYRAEGGNTIYF. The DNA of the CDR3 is TGTGCCAGCAGTTACAGGGCAGAGGGAGGAAACACCATATATTTT.

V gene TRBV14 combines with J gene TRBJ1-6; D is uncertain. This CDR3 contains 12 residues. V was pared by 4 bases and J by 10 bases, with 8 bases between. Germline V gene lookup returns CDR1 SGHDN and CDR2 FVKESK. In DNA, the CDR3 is TGTGCCAGCAGCCCCGGTCGGTCACCCCTCCACTTT. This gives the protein CASSPGRSPLHF.

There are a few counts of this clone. CDR3 coding DNA: TGTGCCAGCAGTTTCGGGGGGCAAGAGACCCAGTACTTC. Translation gives CASSFGGQETQYF. The chain carries TRBV28 and TRBJ2-5; TRBD2 aligns across 7 bases. The germline gives CDR1 MDHEN, CDR2 SYDVKM. The CDR3 consists of 13 residues. After removal of 3 bases from V and 2 bases from J, the junction contained 0 bases not matched to a gene.

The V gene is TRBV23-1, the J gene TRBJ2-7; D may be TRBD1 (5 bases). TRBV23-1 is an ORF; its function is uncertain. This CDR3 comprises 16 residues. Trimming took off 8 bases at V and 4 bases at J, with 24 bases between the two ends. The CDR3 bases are TGCGCCAGCCCCTCCAGTAGGACACCCATTGGGTACGAGCAGTACTTC. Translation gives CASPSSRTPIGYEQYF.

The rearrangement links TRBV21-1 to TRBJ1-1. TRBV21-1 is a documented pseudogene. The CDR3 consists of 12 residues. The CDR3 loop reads CASTTTNTEAFF. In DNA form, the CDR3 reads TGTGCCAGCACCACCACGAACACTGAAGCTTTCTTT.

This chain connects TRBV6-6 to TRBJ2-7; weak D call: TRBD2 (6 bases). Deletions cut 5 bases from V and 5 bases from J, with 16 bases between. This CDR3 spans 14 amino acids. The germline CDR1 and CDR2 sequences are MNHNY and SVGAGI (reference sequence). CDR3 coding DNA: TGTGCCAGCAGTCCGACCCGCGGGGCCCACGAGCAGTACTTC. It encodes CASSPTRGAHEQYF.

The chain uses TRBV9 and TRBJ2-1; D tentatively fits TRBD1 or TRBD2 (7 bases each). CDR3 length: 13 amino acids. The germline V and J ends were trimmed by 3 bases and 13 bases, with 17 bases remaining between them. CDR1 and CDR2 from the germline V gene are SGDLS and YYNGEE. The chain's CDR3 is CASSDPRGRAQFF. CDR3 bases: TGTGCCAGCAGCGACCCCAGGGGGAGGGCCCAGTTCTTC.

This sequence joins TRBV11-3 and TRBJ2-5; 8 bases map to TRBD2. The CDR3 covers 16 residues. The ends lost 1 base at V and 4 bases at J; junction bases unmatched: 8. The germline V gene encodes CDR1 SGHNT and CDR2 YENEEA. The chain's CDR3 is CASSLVGGASGETQYF. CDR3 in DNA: TGTGCCAGCAGCTTAGTCGGGGGGGCCTCAGGAGAGACCCAGTACTTC.

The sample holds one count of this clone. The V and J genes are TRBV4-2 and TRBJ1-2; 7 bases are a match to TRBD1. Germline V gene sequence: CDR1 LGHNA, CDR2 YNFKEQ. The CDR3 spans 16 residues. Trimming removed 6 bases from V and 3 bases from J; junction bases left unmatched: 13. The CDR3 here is CASSGTVSKLDYGYTF. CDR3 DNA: TGTGCCAGCAGTGGGACAGTGAGTAAACTTGACTATGGCTACACCTTC.

CDR3 bases: TGTGCCAGCAGCCCATTTCGGGAGGGTGAGCAGTTCTTC. Its translation: CASSPFREGEQFF. J is TRBJ2-1 and V is TRBV13; 8 positions agree with TRBD2. CDR1 and CDR2 (germline): PRHDT, FYEKMQ (reference sequence). After removal of 5 bases from V and 9 bases from J, the junction contained 6 bases not matched to a gene. The CDR3 totals 13 residues.

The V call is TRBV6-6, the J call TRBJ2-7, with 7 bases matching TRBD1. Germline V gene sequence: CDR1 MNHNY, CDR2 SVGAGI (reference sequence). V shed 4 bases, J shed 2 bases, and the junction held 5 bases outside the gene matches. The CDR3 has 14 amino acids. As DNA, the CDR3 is TGTGCCAGCAGTTCCCCGGGACAGACCTACGAGCAGTACTTC. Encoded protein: CASSSPGQTYEQYF.

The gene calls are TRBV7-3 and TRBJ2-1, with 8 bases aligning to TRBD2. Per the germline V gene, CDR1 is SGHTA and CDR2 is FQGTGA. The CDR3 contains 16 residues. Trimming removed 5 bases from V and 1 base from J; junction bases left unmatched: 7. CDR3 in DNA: TGTGCCAGCAGCCCCTTGCGACTAGCGTCCTACAATGAGCAGTTCTTC. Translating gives CASSPLRLASYNEQFF. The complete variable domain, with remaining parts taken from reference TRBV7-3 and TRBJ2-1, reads GAGVSQTPSNKVTEKGKYVELRCDPISGHTALYWYRQSLGQGPEFLIYFQGTGAADDSGLPNDRFFAVRPEGSVSTLKIQRTERGDSAVYLCASSPLRLASYNEQFFGPGTRLTVL.

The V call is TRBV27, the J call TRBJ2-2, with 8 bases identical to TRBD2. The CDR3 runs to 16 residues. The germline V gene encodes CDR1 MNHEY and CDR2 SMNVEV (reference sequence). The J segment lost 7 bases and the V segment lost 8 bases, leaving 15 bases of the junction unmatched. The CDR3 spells CASPLGVGLGGGELFF. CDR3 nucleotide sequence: TGTGCCAGCCCGCTAGGGGTGGGACTAGGGGGCGGGGAGCTGTTTTTT.

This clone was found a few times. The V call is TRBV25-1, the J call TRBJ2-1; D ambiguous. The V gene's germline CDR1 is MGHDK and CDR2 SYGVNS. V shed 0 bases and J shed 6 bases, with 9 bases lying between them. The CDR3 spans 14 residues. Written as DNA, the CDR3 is TGTGCCAGCAGTGAATATTCTCTCACCAATGAGCAGTTCTTC. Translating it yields CASSEYSLTNEQFF.

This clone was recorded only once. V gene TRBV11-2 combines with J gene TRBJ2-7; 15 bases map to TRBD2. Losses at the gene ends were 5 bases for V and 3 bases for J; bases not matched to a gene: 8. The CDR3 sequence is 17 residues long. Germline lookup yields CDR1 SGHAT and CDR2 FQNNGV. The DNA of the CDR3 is TGTGCCAGCAGCCCTGGGACTAGCGGGAGGAGATACTACGAGCAGTACTTC. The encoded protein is CASSPGTSGRRYYEQYF.

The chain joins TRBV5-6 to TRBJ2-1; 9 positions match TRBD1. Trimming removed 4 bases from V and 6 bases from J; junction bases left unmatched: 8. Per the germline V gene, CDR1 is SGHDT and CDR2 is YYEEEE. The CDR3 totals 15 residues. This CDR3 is CASSPGTGSSNEQFF. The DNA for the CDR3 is TGTGCCAGCAGCCCGGGGACAGGGAGCAGCAATGAGCAGTTCTTC.

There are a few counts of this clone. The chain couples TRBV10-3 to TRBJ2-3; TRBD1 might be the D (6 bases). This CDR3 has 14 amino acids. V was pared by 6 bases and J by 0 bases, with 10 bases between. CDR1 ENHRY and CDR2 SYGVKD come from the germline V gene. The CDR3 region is CAIRQGSSTDTQYF. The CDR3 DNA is TGTGCCATCAGACAGGGATCTAGCACAGATACGCAGTATTTT.

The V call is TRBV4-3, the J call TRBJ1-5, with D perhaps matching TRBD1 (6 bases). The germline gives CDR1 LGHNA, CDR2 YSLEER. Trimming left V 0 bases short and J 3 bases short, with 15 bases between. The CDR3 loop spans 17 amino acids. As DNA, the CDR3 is TGCGCCAGCAGCCAAGATCTTGCGGGGGGGGCCAATCAGCCCCAGCATTTT. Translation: CASSQDLAGGANQPQHF.

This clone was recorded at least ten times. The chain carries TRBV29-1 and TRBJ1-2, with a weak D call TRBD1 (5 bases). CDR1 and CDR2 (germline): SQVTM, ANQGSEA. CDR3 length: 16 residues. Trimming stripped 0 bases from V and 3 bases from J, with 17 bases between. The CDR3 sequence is CSVEEGRVRGDYGYTF. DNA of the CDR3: TGCAGCGTTGAAGAAGGAAGGGTACGGGGCGACTATGGCTACACCTTC.